The 13 T cell receptor beta chains given below trace back to one sample, sequenced in a study of OX40 agonist ivuxolimab in advanced cancers. The method was immunoSEQ multiplex PCR; TCRdb's version includes in-frame clones alone and lacks a portion of them. The repertoire holds some 86,000 clones, over 75% seen once, with less than 4.5% in the top ten. The sequences come from CD4+ or CD8+ T cells sorted from blood, collected in a trial of the OX40 agonist ivuxolimab. The receptors derive from an adult with an advanced solid tumor such as melanoma, head and neck, liver or kidney cancer.

The chain employs TRBV14 and TRBJ1-2, with unresolved D. Trimming took 2 bases from V and 5 from J, leaving 12 bases between them. CDR1 is SGHDN and CDR2 is FVKESK in the germline V gene. This CDR3 contains 14 residues. The CDR3 DNA follows: TGTGCCAGCAGCCAACTCGGGGTTAGTTATGGCTACACCTTC. Its translation is CASSQLGVSYGYTF.

The CDR3 region is CASSLVPATTNEKLFF. CDR3 nucleotides: TGTGCCAGCAGCTTGGTTCCCGCGACAACTAATGAAAAACTGTTTTTT. This chain joins TRBV5-5 and TRBJ1-4; D ambiguous. CDR1 is SGHKS, CDR2 YYEKEE, per germline (reference sequence). V was pared by 0 bases and J by 0 bases, with 9 bases between. The CDR3 spans 16 residues.

The chain recombines TRBV4-1 with TRBJ2-7; 7 bases map to TRBD2. Germline V lookup: CDR1 MGHRA, CDR2 YSYEKL. Trimming at V came to 1 base and at J to 0 bases, leaving 3 bases not matched to a gene. This CDR3 spans 15 amino acids. The CDR3 region is CASSQAGGSSYEQYF. The CDR3 bases are TGCGCCAGCAGCCAAGCGGGCGGGAGCTCCTACGAGCAGTACTTC.

This chain connects TRBV7-9 to TRBJ2-7; 8 nucleotides align to TRBD2. CDR1 SEHNR and CDR2 FQNEAQ come from the germline V gene (reference sequence). This CDR3 is built from 17 residues. J gave up 2 bases and V 2 bases, and 11 bases lay outside the gene matches. The CDR3 is CASSLSAPGTRTYEQYF. The CDR3 bases are TGTGCCAGCAGCTTATCGGCCCCCGGGACTAGAACCTACGAGCAGTACTTC.

This clone was observed a handful of times. The CDR3 DNA is TGCGCCAGCAGTCCCGGGACCAATTACAATGAGCAGTTCTTC. The encoded protein is CASSPGTNYNEQFF. V gene TRBV5-1 combines with J gene TRBJ2-1; TRBD1 or TRBD2 may be the D gene (5 bases each). V gave up 5 bases and J gave up 4 bases, with 13 bases separating them. CDR3 length equals 14 residues. CDR1 SGHRS and CDR2 YFSETQ come from the germline V gene.

The table lists this clone with a count of one. This rearrangement joins TRBV5-1 to TRBJ2-2; tentatively, D is TRBD2 (6 bases). Germline loops: CDR1 SGHRS, CDR2 YFSETQ. The CDR3 is 19 residues long. V was clipped by 0 bases and J by 7 bases, with 25 bases between them. The CDR3 sequence is CASSLVPLRTNLLDGELFF. CDR3 sequence (DNA): TGCGCCAGCAGCTTGGTGCCGCTGCGGACTAACCTCTTAGACGGGGAGCTGTTTTTT.

CDR3: CACQVAASYNEQFF. As DNA, the CDR3 is TGTGCCTGCCAAGTTGCGGCCTCCTACAATGAGCAGTTCTTC. This chain joins TRBV30 and TRBJ2-1; no firm D call. Per germline, CDR1 GTSNPN and CDR2 SVGIG (reference sequence). V gave up 6 bases and J gave up 0 bases, with 12 bases separating them. This CDR3 is built from 14 residues. Full variable domain (missing parts from reference TRBV30 and TRBJ2-1): SQTIHQWPATLVQPVGSPLSLECTVEGTSNPNLYWYRQAAGRGLQLLFYSVGIGQISSEVPQNLSASRPQDRQFILSSKKLLLSDSGFYLCACQVAASYNEQFFGPGTRLTVL.

The CDR3 reads CASSLPSGTEQFF. The CDR3 DNA is TGTGCCAGCAGCTTACCCTCCGGGACAGAGCAGTTCTTC. The chain is built from TRBV11-3 and TRBJ2-1, with a possible D match to TRBD1 (6 bases). Trimming removed 2 bases from V and 10 bases from J, with 12 bases in between. This CDR3 is built from 13 residues. CDR1 and CDR2 (germline): SGHNT, YENEEA. Filled out from reference TRBV11-3 and TRBJ2-1, the complete variable domain reads EAGVVQSPRYKIIEKKQPVAFWCNPISGHNTLYWYLQNLGQGPELLIRYENEEAVDDSQLPKDRFSAERLKGVDSTLKIQPAELGDSAVYLCASSLPSGTEQFFGPGTRLTVL.

This clone has a handful of counts. The genes are TRBV5-1 and TRBJ2-5; 8 bases agree with TRBD2. V gave up 4 bases and J gave up 2 bases; unmatched junction bases: 10. The CDR3 consists of 16 residues. Germline CDR1 reads SGHRS; CDR2 reads YFSETQ. Here the CDR3 DNA reads TGCGCCAGCAGCGATAGACCTAGCGGGCCTCAAGAGACCCAGTACTTC. Encoded protein: CASSDRPSGPQETQYF.

The V and J genes are TRBV4-1 and TRBJ2-7, with a possible D match to TRBD2 (6 bases). Trimming stripped 4 bases from V and 4 bases from J, with 23 bases between. The germline gives CDR1 MGHRA, CDR2 YSYEKL. The CDR3 sequence is 17 residues long. For the CDR3, the DNA is TGCGCCAGCAGCCGGGTGTATACCGGGACTCGCCTGTACGAGCAGTACTTC. Its protein product is CASSRVYTGTRLYEQYF.

The chain joins TRBV18 to TRBJ2-3, with 9 nucleotides matching TRBD2. Germline V gives CDR1 KGHSH, CDR2 LQKENI. V shed 3 bases, J shed 2 bases, and the junction held 3 bases outside the gene matches. The CDR3 is made up of 15 amino acids. CDR3 protein: CASSPAGGDTDTQYF. DNA of the CDR3: TGTGCCAGCTCACCGGCGGGAGGGGACACAGATACGCAGTATTTT.

The CDR3 here is CASSQDPAGEAGELFF. As DNA, the CDR3 is TGTGCCAGCAGCCAAGATCCAGCGGGAGAGGCCGGGGAGCTGTTTTTT. The J gene is TRBJ2-2, the V gene TRBV4-2; 8 nucleotides match TRBD2. Unmatched junction bases numbered 6, after V lost 0 bases and J lost 6 bases. Germline V CDR1 and CDR2: LGHNA, YNFKEQ. This CDR3 region has 16 residues.

This clone was seen a few times. The genes are TRBV19 and TRBJ2-7; perhaps D is TRBD1 or TRBD2 (5 bases each). The CDR3 is 12 amino acids. Trimming took off 6 bases at V and 4 bases at J, with 10 bases between the two ends. CDR1 and CDR2 from the germline V gene are LNHDA and SQIVND (reference sequence). In DNA form, the CDR3 reads TGTGCCAGTAGCCCGGGACCATACGAGCAGTACTTC. The encoded protein is CASSPGPYEQYF.